This TCR beta chain is from a study of T-cell memory formation after mild COVID-19. Study details: There were largely donor-specific TCR clusters.

Ten or more counts support this clonotype. TCRdb fed the 5' RACE reads into MiXCR, producing one record per CDR3 protein. There are under 700,000 distinct CDR3 sequences in the sample; roughly 20% occur only once, and 12% lies in the top ten. V was clipped by 4 bases and J by 8 bases; unmatched bases: 0. This CDR3 is 11 amino acids long. The germline gives CDR1 SGHVS, CDR2 FQNEAQ. Sample: PBMCs or a T cell subset sorted from them (not recorded which). The chain employs TRBV7-8 and TRBJ2-3, with 7 positions matching TRBD1. This clonotype was obtained from an adult woman who had mild COVID-19 (a few samples of this study predate the infection). Cell type and time point are not known. CDR3 nucleotides: TGTGCCAGCAGCTCAGGGGGTACGCAGTATTTT. It codes for CASSSGGTQYF.